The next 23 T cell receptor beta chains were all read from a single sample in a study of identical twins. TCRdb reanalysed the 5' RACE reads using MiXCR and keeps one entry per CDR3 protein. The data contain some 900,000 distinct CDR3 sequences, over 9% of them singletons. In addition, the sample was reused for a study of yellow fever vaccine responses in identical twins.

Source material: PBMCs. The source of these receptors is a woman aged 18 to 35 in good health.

The CDR3 sequence is CSARVTSEGPDTQYF. The CDR3 DNA is TGCAGTGCTAGAGTGACTAGCGAGGGCCCAGATACGCAGTATTTT. This chain connects TRBV20-1 to TRBJ2-3; 8 bases are shared with TRBD2. Germline V CDR1 and CDR2: DFQATT, SNEGSKA (reference sequence). The CDR3 is 15 amino acids. J was trimmed by 4 bases and V by 1 base; bases with no gene match: 7.

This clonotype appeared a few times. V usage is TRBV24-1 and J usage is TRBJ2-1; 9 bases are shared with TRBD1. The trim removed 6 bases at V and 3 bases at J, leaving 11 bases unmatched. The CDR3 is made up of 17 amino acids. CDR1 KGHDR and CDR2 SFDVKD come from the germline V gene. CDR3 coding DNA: TGTGCCACCAGTCCCCCTTATACAGGGGGCCTCTACAATGAGCAGTTCTTC. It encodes CATSPPYTGGLYNEQFF.

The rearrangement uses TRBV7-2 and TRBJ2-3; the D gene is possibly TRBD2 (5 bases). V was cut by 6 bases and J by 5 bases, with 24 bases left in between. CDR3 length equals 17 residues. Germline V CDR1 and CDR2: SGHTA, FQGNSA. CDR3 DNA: TGTGCCAGCAGTTCCCGGGTTATGCGGAGGAAATTAGATACGCAGTATTTT. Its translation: CASSSRVMRRKLDTQYF.

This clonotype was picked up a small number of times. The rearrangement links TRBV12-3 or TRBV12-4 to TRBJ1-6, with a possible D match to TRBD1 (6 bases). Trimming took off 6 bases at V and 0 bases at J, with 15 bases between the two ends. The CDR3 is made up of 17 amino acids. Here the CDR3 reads CASSGERGGSYNSPLHF. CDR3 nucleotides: TGTGCCAGCAGCGGGGAGAGAGGGGGCTCCTATAATTCACCCCTCCACTTT.

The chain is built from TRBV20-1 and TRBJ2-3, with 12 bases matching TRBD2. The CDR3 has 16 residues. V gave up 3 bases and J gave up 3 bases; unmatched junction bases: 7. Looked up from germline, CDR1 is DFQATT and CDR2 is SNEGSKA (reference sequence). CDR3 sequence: CSASYRGLAGTDTQYF. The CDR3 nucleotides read TGCAGTGCTAGCTATAGAGGACTAGCGGGAACAGATACGCAGTATTTT.

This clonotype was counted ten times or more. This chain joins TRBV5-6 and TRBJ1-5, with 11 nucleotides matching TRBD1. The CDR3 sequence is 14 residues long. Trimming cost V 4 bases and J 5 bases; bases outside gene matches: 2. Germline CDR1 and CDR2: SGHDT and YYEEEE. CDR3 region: CASSVGQGDQPQHF. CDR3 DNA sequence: TGTGCCAGCAGCGTGGGACAGGGGGATCAGCCCCAGCATTTT. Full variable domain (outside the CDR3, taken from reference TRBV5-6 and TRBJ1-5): DAGVTQSPTHLIKTRGQQVTLRCSPKSGHDTVSWYQQALGQGPQFIFQYYEEEERQRGNFPDRFSGHQFPNYSSELNVNALLLGDSALYLCASSVGQGDQPQHFGDGTRLSIL.

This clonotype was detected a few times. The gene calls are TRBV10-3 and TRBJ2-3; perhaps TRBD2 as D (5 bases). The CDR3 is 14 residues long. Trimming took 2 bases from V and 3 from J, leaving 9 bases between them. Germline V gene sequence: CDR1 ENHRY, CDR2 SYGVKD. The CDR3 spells CAISEGEKTDTQYF. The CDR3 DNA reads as TGTGCCATCAGTGAGGGGGAGAAGACAGATACGCAGTATTTT.

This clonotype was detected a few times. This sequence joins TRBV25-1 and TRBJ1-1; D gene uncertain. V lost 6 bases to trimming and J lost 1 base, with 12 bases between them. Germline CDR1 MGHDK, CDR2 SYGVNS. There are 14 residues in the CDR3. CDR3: CASRRADKNTEAFF. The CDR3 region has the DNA TGTGCCAGCAGGAGGGCAGACAAGAACACTGAAGCTTTCTTT.

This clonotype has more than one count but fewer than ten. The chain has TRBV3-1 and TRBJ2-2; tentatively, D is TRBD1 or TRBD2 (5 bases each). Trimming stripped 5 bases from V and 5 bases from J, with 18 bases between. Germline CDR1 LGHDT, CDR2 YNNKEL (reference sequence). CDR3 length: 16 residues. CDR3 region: CASSGIYRGLTGELFF. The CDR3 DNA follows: TGTGCCAGCAGCGGAATCTACCGGGGCCTAACCGGGGAGCTGTTTTTT.

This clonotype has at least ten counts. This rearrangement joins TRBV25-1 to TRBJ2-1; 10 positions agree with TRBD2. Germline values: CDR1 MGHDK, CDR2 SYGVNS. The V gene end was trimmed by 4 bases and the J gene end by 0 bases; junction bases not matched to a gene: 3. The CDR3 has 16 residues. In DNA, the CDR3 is TGTGCCAGCAGTGCTAGCGGGGGAAACTCCTACAATGAGCAGTTCTTC. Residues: CASSASGGNSYNEQFF.

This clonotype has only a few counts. The CDR3 coding sequence is TGTGCCAACCATTATCAGGGAGTGGGCTATGGCTACACCTTC. It yields the protein CANHYQGVGYGYTF. The chain links TRBV2 to TRBJ1-2; D perhaps matches TRBD1 (5 bases). Per germline, CDR1 SNHLY and CDR2 FYNNEI. The CDR3 is 14 residues long. V gave up 10 bases and J gave up 4 bases, with 19 bases separating them.

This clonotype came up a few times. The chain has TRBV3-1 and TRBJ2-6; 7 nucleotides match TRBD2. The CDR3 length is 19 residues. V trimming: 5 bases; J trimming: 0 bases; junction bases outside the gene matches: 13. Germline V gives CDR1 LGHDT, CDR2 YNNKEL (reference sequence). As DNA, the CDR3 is TGTGCCAGCAGCGCTCCAGCTAGCGGAATAAGCTCTGGGGCCAACGTCCTGACTTTC. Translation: CASSAPASGISSGANVLTF. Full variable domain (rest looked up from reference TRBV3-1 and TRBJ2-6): DTAVSQTPKYLVTQMGNDKSIKCEQNLGHDTMYWYKQDSKKFLKIMFSYNNKELIINETVPNRFSPKSPDKAHLNLHINSLELGDSAVYFCASSAPASGISSGANVLTFGAGSRLTVL.

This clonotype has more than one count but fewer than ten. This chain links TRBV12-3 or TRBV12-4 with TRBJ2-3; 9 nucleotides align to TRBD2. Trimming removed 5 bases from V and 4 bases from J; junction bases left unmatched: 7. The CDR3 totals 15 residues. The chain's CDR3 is CASSPWGLAPDTQYF. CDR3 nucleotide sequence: TGTGCCAGCAGTCCCTGGGGACTAGCCCCAGATACGCAGTATTTT.

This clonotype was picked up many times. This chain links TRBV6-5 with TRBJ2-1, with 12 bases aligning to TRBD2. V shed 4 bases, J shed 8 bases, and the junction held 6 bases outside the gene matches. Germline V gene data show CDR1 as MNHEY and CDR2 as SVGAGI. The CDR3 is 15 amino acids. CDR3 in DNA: TGTGCCAGCAGTTCAGGACTAGCGGGAACGGATGAGCAGTTCTTC. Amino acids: CASSSGLAGTDEQFF.

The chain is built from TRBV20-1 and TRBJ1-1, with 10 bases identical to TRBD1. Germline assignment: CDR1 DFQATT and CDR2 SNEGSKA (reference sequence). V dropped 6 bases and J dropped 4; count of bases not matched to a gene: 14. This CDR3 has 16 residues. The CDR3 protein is CSAPNAGTGDPTEAFF. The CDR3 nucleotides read TGCAGTGCCCCAAATGCCGGGACAGGGGATCCCACTGAAGCTTTCTTT.

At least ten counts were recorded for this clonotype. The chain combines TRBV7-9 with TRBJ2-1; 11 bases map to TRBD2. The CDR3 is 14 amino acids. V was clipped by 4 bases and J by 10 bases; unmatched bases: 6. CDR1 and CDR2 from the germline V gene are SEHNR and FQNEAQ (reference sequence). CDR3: CASSSGLADIEQFF. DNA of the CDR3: TGTGCCAGCAGCTCGGGACTAGCGGATATCGAGCAGTTCTTC.

The CDR3 DNA follows: TGTGCCAGCAGCTCGCAGTTAGTCCGGGAGCAGTACTTC. It translates to CASSSQLVREQYF. This sequence joins TRBV5-5 and TRBJ2-7; D remains ambiguous. V gave up 3 bases and J gave up 7 bases, with 14 bases separating them. Looked up from germline, CDR1 is SGHKS and CDR2 is YYEKEE (reference sequence). The CDR3 is 13 residues long.

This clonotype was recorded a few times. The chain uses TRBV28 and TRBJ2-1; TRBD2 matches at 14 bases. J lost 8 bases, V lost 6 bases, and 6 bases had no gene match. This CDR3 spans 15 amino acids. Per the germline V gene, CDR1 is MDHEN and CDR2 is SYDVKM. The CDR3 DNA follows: TGTGCCAGCAGCCCGACTAGCGGGGGGGCTGATGAGCAGTTCTTC. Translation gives CASSPTSGGADEQFF.

In nucleotides, the CDR3 is TGCAGTGCCACCGGGACCGCCACCTACGAGCAGTACTTC. It is translated as CSATGTATYEQYF. The chain carries TRBV20-1 and TRBJ2-7; D may match TRBD1 or TRBD2 (5 bases each). CDR3 length: 13 amino acids. V was clipped by 6 bases and J by 2 bases, with 14 bases between them. The germline CDR1 and CDR2 sequences are DFQATT and SNEGSKA (reference sequence).

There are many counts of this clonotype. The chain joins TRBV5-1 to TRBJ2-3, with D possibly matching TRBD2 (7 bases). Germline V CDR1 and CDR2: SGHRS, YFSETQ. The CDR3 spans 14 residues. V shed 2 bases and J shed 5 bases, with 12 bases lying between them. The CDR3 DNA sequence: TGCGCCAGCAGCTTTCGGGGGGCACAAGATACGCAGTATTTT. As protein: CASSFRGAQDTQYF.

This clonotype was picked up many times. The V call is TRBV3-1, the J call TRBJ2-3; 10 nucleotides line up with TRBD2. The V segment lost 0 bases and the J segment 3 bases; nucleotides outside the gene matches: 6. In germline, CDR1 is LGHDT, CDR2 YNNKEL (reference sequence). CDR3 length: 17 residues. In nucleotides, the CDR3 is TGTGCCAGCAGCCAAGATCAGCGGGAGGGCCGTACAGATACGCAGTATTTT. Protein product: CASSQDQREGRTDTQYF.

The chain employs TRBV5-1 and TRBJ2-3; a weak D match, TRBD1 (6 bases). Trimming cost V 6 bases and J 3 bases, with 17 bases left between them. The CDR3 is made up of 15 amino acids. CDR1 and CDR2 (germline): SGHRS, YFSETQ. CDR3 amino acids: CASTPVQGSTDTQYF. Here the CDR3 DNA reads TGCGCCAGCACCCCGGTTCAGGGGAGTACAGATACGCAGTATTTT. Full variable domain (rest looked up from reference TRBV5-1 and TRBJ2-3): KAGVTQTPRYLIKTRGQQVTLSCSPISGHRSVSWYQQTPGQGLQFLFEYFSETQRNKGNFPGRFSGRQFSNSRSEMNVSTLELGDSALYLCASTPVQGSTDTQYFGPGTRLTVL.

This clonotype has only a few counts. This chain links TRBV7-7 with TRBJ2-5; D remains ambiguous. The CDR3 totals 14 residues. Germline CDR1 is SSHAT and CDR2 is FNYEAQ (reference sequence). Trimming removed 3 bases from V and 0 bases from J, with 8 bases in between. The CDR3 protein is CASSFSPNQETQYF. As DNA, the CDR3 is TGTGCCAGCAGCTTCAGTCCTAACCAAGAGACCCAGTACTTC.